These 19 T cell receptor beta chains were sequenced from one sample in a study of blood T cell repertoires in COVID-19. Measured with immunoSEQ multiplex PCR; TCRdb has only the in-frame clones, and not every one. Of roughly 90,000 clones listed, approximately 83% were seen once; the top ten hold 31%. The sample taken for sequencing was peripheral blood. These receptors were collected from a woman of 80 years or more with active or convalescent COVID-19.

This clone was recorded only once. This chain joins TRBV5-1 and TRBJ2-5; 8 bases map to TRBD2. Germline V gene sequence: CDR1 SGHRS, CDR2 YFSETQ. Trimming removed 4 bases from V and 3 bases from J; junction bases left unmatched: 8. This CDR3 comprises 15 residues. The CDR3 here is CASSILGSGKETQYF. DNA of the CDR3: TGCGCCAGCAGCATTTTAGGTAGCGGGAAAGAGACCCAGTACTTC.

The table lists this clone with a count of one. Within the sample, other DNA sequences also encode this same CDR3. The J gene is TRBJ1-4, the V gene TRBV6-5; 9 bases are a match to TRBD1. This CDR3 has 14 amino acids. V trimming: 5 bases; J trimming: 6 bases; junction bases outside the gene matches: 4. The germline V gene has CDR1 MNHEY and CDR2 SVGAGI. The CDR3 bases are TGTGCCAGCAGTACCCGGGACAGGGATGAAAAACTGTTTTTT. Amino acid sequence: CASSTRDRDEKLFF.

This clone showed up just once. The V and J genes are TRBV7-8 and TRBJ1-5, with 7 bases matching TRBD1. The V gene's germline CDR1 is SGHVS and CDR2 FQNEAQ. The CDR3 loop spans 16 amino acids. V lost 2 bases to trimming and J lost 5 bases; unmatched junction nucleotides: 9. The CDR3 spells CASSLYRGKRDQPQHF. The CDR3 bases are TGTGCCAGCAGCTTATACAGGGGAAAACGGGATCAGCCCCAGCATTTT.

J is TRBJ1-2 and V is TRBV5-6; D uncertain. V was trimmed by 0 bases and J by 2 bases, leaving 8 bases between them. The CDR3 sequence is 14 residues long. Germline V CDR1 and CDR2: SGHDT, YYEEEE. The CDR3 sequence: CASSLGAVNYGYTF. CDR3 sequence (DNA): TGTGCCAGCAGCTTGGGGGCAGTGAACTATGGCTACACCTTC.

The chain has TRBV3-1 (or the pseudogene TRBV3-2) and TRBJ1-5; 7 nucleotides match TRBD1. The CDR3 sequence is 14 residues long. Germline V gives CDR1 LGHDT, CDR2 YNNKEL (reference sequence). Trimming took 5 bases from V and 2 from J; bases not matched to a gene: 3. CDR3 protein: CASSGTGGNQPQHF. CDR3 sequence (DNA): TGTGCCAGCAGCGGTACAGGGGGCAATCAGCCCCAGCATTTT.

The chain combines TRBV3-1 (or the pseudogene TRBV3-2) with TRBJ2-5, with TRBD2 identical over 10 bases. V trimming: 4 bases; J trimming: 5 bases; junction bases outside the gene matches: 7. The germline CDR1 and CDR2 sequences are LGHDT and YNNKEL (reference sequence). This CDR3 has 15 amino acids. The DNA for the CDR3 is TGTGCCAGCAGCCCTAGCGGGGGCCTGGGGGAGACCCAGTACTTC. Protein product: CASSPSGGLGETQYF.

V usage is TRBV7-9 and J usage is TRBJ1-5; 10 bases match TRBD1. In germline, CDR1 is SEHNR, CDR2 FQNEAQ (reference sequence). This CDR3 contains 15 residues. Losses at the gene ends were 4 bases for V and 7 bases for J; bases not matched to a gene: 7. The CDR3 nucleotides read TGTGCCAGCAGCTCAATGGGACAGGGGATGCAGCCCCAGCATTTT. Its translation: CASSSMGQGMQPQHF.

This sequence joins TRBV7-9 and TRBJ2-1; possibly TRBD2 for D (7 bases). V was cut by 8 bases and J by 7 bases, with 21 bases left in between. Germline CDR1 reads SEHNR; CDR2 reads FQNEAQ (reference sequence). CDR3 length: 15 amino acids. The CDR3 loop is CASAWGGVEQNEQFF. In DNA form, the CDR3 reads TGTGCCAGCGCTTGGGGGGGCGTGGAACAGAATGAGCAGTTCTTC.

The V and J genes are TRBV6-5 and TRBJ2-1; D is perhaps TRBD2 (6 bases). Germline CDR1 reads MNHEY; CDR2 reads SVGAGI. The CDR3 is 11 amino acids. V was pared by 8 bases and J by 14 bases, with 16 bases between. Here the CDR3 reads CASLSPGGEFF. Here the CDR3 DNA reads TGTGCCAGCCTATCCCCCGGAGGGGAGTTCTTC.

For this clone: Other DNA sequences in the sample encode the same CDR3. The chain combines TRBV10-2 with TRBJ2-5, with 10 nucleotides matching TRBD2. Germline-derived CDR1 and CDR2 are WSHSY and SAAADI. Germline trimming cut 5 bases from V and 2 bases from J; bases unmatched to any gene: 11. The CDR3 runs 17 residues. CDR3: CASSHIQLAGSQETQYF. The CDR3 nucleotides read TGCGCCAGCAGTCATATCCAACTAGCGGGATCACAAGAGACCCAGTACTTC.

The gene calls are TRBV29-1 and TRBJ2-1; 12 positions agree with TRBD2. V lost 7 bases and J lost 6; bases outside the gene matches: 7. The CDR3 consists of 14 residues. CDR1 and CDR2 (germline): SQVTM, ANQGSEA. The CDR3 DNA sequence: TGCAGCGCTCTACTAGCGGGAGGACTCAATGAGCAGTTCTTC. Its protein product is CSALLAGGLNEQFF.

The J gene is TRBJ2-2, the V gene TRBV3-1 (or the pseudogene TRBV3-2), with 7 nucleotides matching TRBD1. Trimming removed 1 base from V and 4 bases from J; junction bases left unmatched: 6. This CDR3 is built from 16 residues. Germline CDR1 LGHDT, CDR2 YNNKEL (reference sequence). The CDR3 sequence is CASSQVWTGLTGELFF. The CDR3 DNA is TGTGCCAGCAGCCAAGTGTGGACAGGACTCACCGGGGAGCTGTTTTTT.

This clone was recorded once. The chain joins TRBV27 to TRBJ2-3, with TRBD1 as a possible D gene (6 bases). The CDR3 is 13 residues long. Germline CDR1 is MNHEY and CDR2 is SMNVEV (reference sequence). V was trimmed by 7 bases and J by 4 bases, leaving 12 bases between them. The CDR3 DNA sequence: TGTGCCAGCACCCACAGGGTCTCAGATACGCAGTATTTT. It codes for CASTHRVSDTQYF.

The J gene is TRBJ2-5, the V gene TRBV12-3 or TRBV12-4; D is ambiguous. V shed 10 bases and J shed 4 bases, with 10 bases lying between them. The CDR3 contains 11 residues. The CDR3 protein is CATSTGETQYF. The CDR3 coding sequence is TGTGCCACTTCAACGGGAGAGACCCAGTACTTC.

The chain combines TRBV7-2 with TRBJ2-7; TRBD1 might be the D (6 bases). V lost 4 bases and J 8 bases, leaving 12 bases between the germline ends. The CDR3 length is 12 residues. The germline V gene has CDR1 SGHTA and CDR2 FQGNSA. CDR3 protein: CASSSNWGQQYF. For the CDR3, the DNA is TGTGCCAGCAGCTCGAATTGGGGGCAGCAGTACTTC.

The genes are TRBV7-2 and TRBJ2-3; 10 positions agree with TRBD2. The CDR3 loop spans 16 amino acids. Germline loops: CDR1 SGHTA, CDR2 FQGNSA. V shed 4 bases and J 6 bases; nucleotides not matched to a gene: 10. This CDR3 reads CASSWIRAGGPDTQYF. CDR3 DNA: TGTGCCAGCAGCTGGATCCGAGCGGGGGGGCCGGATACGCAGTATTTT. Full variable domain (rest looked up from reference TRBV7-2 and TRBJ2-3): GAGVSQSPSNKVTEKGKDVELRCDPISGHTALYWYRQSLGQGLEFLIYFQGNSAPDKSGLPSDRFSAERTGGSVSTLTIQRTQQEDSAVYLCASSWIRAGGPDTQYFGPGTRLTVL.

The chain combines TRBV7-9 with TRBJ1-1; the D gene is possibly TRBD1 (5 bases). V was shortened by 0 bases and J by 10 bases, with 15 bases between the two germline ends. The CDR3 totals 14 residues. Germline loops: CDR1 SEHNR, CDR2 FQNEAQ (reference sequence). CDR3 DNA: TGTGCCAGCAGCTTAGCGTCTGGGGCCGCCGGAGCTTTCTTT. Encoded protein: CASSLASGAAGAFF.

This chain connects TRBV7-3 to TRBJ2-1; D may be TRBD2 (5 bases). Per the germline V gene, CDR1 is SGHTA and CDR2 is FQGTGA. The V end was cut by 5 bases, the J end by 3 bases, with 11 bases between. The CDR3 is 14 amino acids. The CDR3 is CASSPGVGYNEQFF. CDR3 sequence (DNA): TGTGCCAGCAGCCCCGGGGTCGGCTACAATGAGCAGTTCTTC.

The chain combines TRBV15 with TRBJ1-2, with D perhaps TRBD1 (6 bases). V gave up 1 base and J gave up 6 bases, with 18 bases separating them. From germline, CDR1 is LNHNV and CDR2 YYDKDF (reference sequence). This CDR3 contains 16 residues. CDR3 sequence: CATSRGSGDLGDGYTF. CDR3 in DNA: TGTGCCACCAGCAGAGGTTCAGGGGATCTAGGGGATGGCTACACCTTC. Full variable domain (missing parts from reference TRBV15 and TRBJ1-2): DAMVIQNPRYQVTQFGKPVTLSCSQTLNHNVMYWYQQKSSQAPKLLFHYYDKDFNNEADTPDNFQSRRPNTSFCFLDIRSPGLGDTAMYLCATSRGSGDLGDGYTFGSGTRLTVV.